These 21 T cell receptor beta chains were sequenced from one sample in a study of regulatory T cells in long-lasting Graves disease. Library construction for TCR beta used iRepertoire HTBI primers and Arm-PCR of CDR3 regions. TCRdb itself ran the multiplex PCR reads through MiXCR, one entry per CDR3 protein. Here the sample spans roughly 490,000 distinct CDR3 sequences, approximately 23% being singletons. Time point specified: persistent/refractory GD, antithyroid drugs over 5 years with positive TRAb. PBMCs provided the RNA from which the TCR library was made. Source: peripheral blood mononuclear cells (PBMCs), taken when the disease was refractory, from a patient treated with antithyroid drugs. The receptors were gathered from a female donor with Graves disease.

This clonotype was seen only a few times. The chain couples TRBV20-1 to TRBJ1-6, with D perhaps matching TRBD1 (5 bases). V lost 8 bases, J lost 6 bases, and 20 bases lay in between. Germline values: CDR1 DFQATT, CDR2 SNEGSKA (reference sequence). This CDR3 comprises 15 residues. CDR3 sequence (DNA): TGCAGTACACACAAGGAAGGGAGGGGTAATTCACCCCTCCACTTT. It codes for CSTHKEGRGNSPLHF.

This clonotype has a handful of counts. The chain recombines TRBV25-1 with TRBJ1-2, with D hard to call. Germline V gives CDR1 MGHDK, CDR2 SYGVNS. The CDR3 spans 15 residues. V was shortened by 3 bases and J by 4 bases, with 15 bases between the two germline ends. The CDR3 region is CASSDFLGEGYGYTF. The CDR3 nucleotides are TGTGCCAGCAGTGACTTCCTGGGAGAGGGCTATGGCTACACCTTC.

The V gene is TRBV25-1, the J gene TRBJ2-2; D uncertain. Trimming removed 1 base from V and 5 bases from J, with 5 bases in between. There are 13 residues in the CDR3. CDR1 and CDR2 from the germline V gene are MGHDK and SYGVNS. CDR3 in amino acids: CASSEFHTGELFF. The CDR3 nucleotides are TGTGCCAGCAGTGAATTCCATACCGGGGAGCTGTTTTTT. Using reference TRBV25-1 and TRBJ2-2 for the parts outside the CDR3, the full variable domain is EADIYQTPRYLVIGTGKKITLECSQTMGHDKMYWYQQDPGMELHLIHYSYGVNSTEKGDLSSESTVSRIRTEHFPLTLESARPSHTSQYLCASSEFHTGELFFGEGSRLTVL.

Ten or more counts support this clonotype. The chain links TRBV7-2 to TRBJ2-7; 11 nucleotides agree with TRBD2. The CDR3 length is 14 residues. Germline CDR1 SGHTA, CDR2 FQGNSA. V shed 7 bases, J shed 3 bases, and the junction held 5 bases outside the gene matches. The CDR3 loop is CASTPTSGSYEQYF. The CDR3 nucleotides read TGTGCCAGCACCCCAACTAGCGGGAGCTACGAGCAGTACTTC.

J is TRBJ2-7 and V is TRBV12-3 or TRBV12-4; D remains unclear. The CDR3 is 12 residues long. The ends were cut back, 4 bases at V and 5 bases at J, with 9 bases in the middle. Here the CDR3 reads CASSSPPHEQYF. CDR3 nucleotides: TGTGCCAGCAGTTCTCCCCCCCACGAGCAGTACTTC.

This clonotype was observed a few times. The CDR3: CATITNPGQNYEQYF. CDR3 nucleotides: TGTGCCACCATCACCAACCCGGGACAGAACTACGAGCAGTACTTC. This chain joins TRBV24-1 and TRBJ2-7, with 7 bases matching TRBD1. Germline assignment: CDR1 KGHDR and CDR2 SFDVKD. The V and J ends lost 8 bases and 3 bases, in that order; junction bases with no gene match: 12. The length of the CDR3 is 15 residues.

Only a few counts were recorded for this clonotype. V and J are TRBV5-6 and TRBJ1-2, with TRBD1 as a possible D gene (5 bases). The CDR3 covers 14 residues. Germline V gives CDR1 SGHDT, CDR2 YYEEEE. V was trimmed by 2 bases and J by 2 bases, leaving 10 bases between them. Here the CDR3 DNA reads TGTGCCAGCAGCTTAATCAGGGCAAACTATGGCTACACCTTC. This gives the protein CASSLIRANYGYTF.

The sample holds a few counts of this clonotype. V gene TRBV30 combines with J gene TRBJ1-1; the D is unclear. The CDR3 consists of 13 residues. Trimming took off 3 bases at V and 3 bases at J, with 11 bases between the two ends. Germline loops: CDR1 GTSNPN, CDR2 SVGIG (reference sequence). The CDR3 DNA follows: TGTGCCTGGAGGGCGACGGACGACACTGAAGCTTTCTTT. Its translation: CAWRATDDTEAFF.

This clonotype was observed many times. V and J are TRBV28 and TRBJ2-5; D may be TRBD1 (5 bases). Germline CDR1 is MDHEN and CDR2 is SYDVKM. The CDR3 runs to 14 residues. V lost 1 base to trimming and J lost 0 bases, with 6 bases between them. The chain's CDR3 is CASSLSGNQETQYF. In DNA form, the CDR3 reads TGTGCCAGCAGTTTATCAGGGAACCAAGAGACCCAGTACTTC.

This clonotype was seen only a few times. V gene TRBV5-1 combines with J gene TRBJ2-2, with 10 bases identical to TRBD1. Trimming at V came to 4 bases and at J to 7 bases, leaving 7 bases not matched to a gene. Germline CDR1 reads SGHRS; CDR2 reads YFSETQ. There are 15 residues in the CDR3. CDR3 sequence (DNA): TGCGCCAGCAGCACCGGGACAGGGGAGAACGGGGAGCTGTTTTTT. Protein: CASSTGTGENGELFF. The full variable domain, in which reference TRBV5-1 and TRBJ2-2 provide the parts outside the CDR3, is KAGVTQTPRYLIKTRGQQVTLSCSPISGHRSVSWYQQTPGQGLQFLFEYFSETQRNKGNFPGRFSGRQFSNSRSEMNVSTLELGDSALYLCASSTGTGENGELFFGEGSRLTVL.

The rearrangement joins TRBV2 to TRBJ2-3, with 11 bases that match TRBD2. The CDR3 is 15 amino acids. Unmatched junction bases numbered 6, after V lost 8 bases and J lost 2 bases. Germline lookup yields CDR1 SNHLY and CDR2 FYNNEI. This CDR3 reads CASVQTSGITDTQYF. Written as DNA, the CDR3 is TGTGCCAGCGTGCAGACTAGCGGGATCACAGATACGCAGTATTTT.

The V and J genes are TRBV2 and TRBJ2-3; maybe TRBD1 (6 bases). V was pared by 1 base and J by 5 bases, with 13 bases between. The CDR3 sequence is 15 residues long. Germline V CDR1 and CDR2: SNHLY, FYNNEI. The CDR3 reads CASSEGSGAGDTQYF. The CDR3 DNA follows: TGTGCCAGCAGTGAAGGCTCAGGGGCAGGAGATACGCAGTATTTT. The whole variable domain, filled in from reference TRBV2 and TRBJ2-3, reads EPEVTQTPSHQVTQMGQEVILRCVPISNHLYFYWYRQILGQKVEFLVSFYNNEISEKSEIFDDQFSVERPDGSNFTLKIRSTKLEDSAMYFCASSEGSGAGDTQYFGPGTRLTVL.

In its sample, this clonotype was seen many times. J is TRBJ1-1 and V is TRBV15; D is ambiguous. V was shortened by 0 bases and J by 2 bases, with 4 bases between the two germline ends. CDR3 length equals 13 residues. The germline V gene encodes CDR1 LNHNV and CDR2 YYDKDF (reference sequence). The CDR3 spells CATSRDANTEAFF. CDR3 nucleotides: TGTGCCACCAGCAGAGATGCTAACACTGAAGCTTTCTTT.

A few counts support this clonotype. A junction boundary mismatches the germline segment, possibly from a read error. The chain links TRBV6-1 to TRBJ2-7; 7 bases are shared with TRBD1. CDR1 MNHNS and CDR2 SASEGT come from the germline V gene. The CDR3 runs to 13 residues. In DNA form, the CDR3 reads TGTGCCAGTTCTGACAGGGTAGTCGACGAGCGGTACTTC. Its translation: CASSDRVVDERYF.

This clonotype was detected many times. V and J are TRBV6-5 and TRBJ1-1; a possible D gene is TRBD1 (5 bases). This CDR3 comprises 20 residues. The ends were cut back, 4 bases at V and 0 bases at J, with 27 bases in the middle. Germline CDR1 reads MNHEY; CDR2 reads SVGAGI. CDR3 region: CASSFPAFGGREQMNTEAFF. The CDR3 nucleotides are TGTGCCAGCAGTTTTCCGGCATTCGGGGGAAGGGAGCAGATGAACACTGAAGCTTTCTTT.

This clonotype was detected ten times or more. This chain uses TRBV19 with TRBJ2-5; D might be TRBD1 or TRBD2, each matching 5 bases. CDR1 and CDR2 (germline): LNHDA, SQIVND (reference sequence). The CDR3 runs 14 residues. V was pared by 9 bases and J by 2 bases, with 16 bases between. CDR3 in DNA: TGTGCCAGCAGCTCCCGGGGACCACAAGAGACCCAGTACTTC. This sequence encodes CASSSRGPQETQYF.

The CDR3 DNA reads TGTGCCACCGATTCGGGCACAGATACGCAGTATTTT. Translation: CATDSGTDTQYF. The chain joins TRBV28 to TRBJ2-3; no clear D gene. Between the trimmed V and J ends, which lost 10 bases and 1 base, there was a span of 9 bases. Germline loops: CDR1 MDHEN, CDR2 SYDVKM. This CDR3 contains 12 residues.

The V and J genes are TRBV27 and TRBJ2-1; TRBD1 matches 7 bases. Trimming cost V 4 bases and J 2 bases; bases outside gene matches: 2. The V gene's germline CDR1 is MNHEY and CDR2 SMNVEV (reference sequence). The CDR3 has 14 amino acids. CDR3: CASSSQGPYNEQFF. The CDR3, as DNA: TGTGCCAGCAGTTCACAGGGGCCCTACAATGAGCAGTTCTTC.

This clonotype was picked up many times. V is TRBV28 and J is TRBJ2-5; maybe TRBD2 (6 bases). The CDR3 has 15 residues. V was clipped by 2 bases and J by 1 base, with 11 bases between them. Germline V CDR1 and CDR2: MDHEN, SYDVKM. The CDR3 region has the DNA TGTGCCAGCAGTTTAGGGGGACTCGTCCAAGAGACCCAGTACTTC. Translation gives CASSLGGLVQETQYF.

The chain uses TRBV6-2 or TRBV6-3 and TRBJ2-2; D may be TRBD1 (6 bases). This CDR3 has 14 amino acids. V dropped 5 bases and J dropped 7 bases, with 14 bases sitting between them. CDR1 MNHEY and CDR2 SVGEGT come from the germline V gene. The CDR3 protein is CASSEQGKSGELFF. The CDR3 DNA reads TGTGCCAGCAGTGAACAGGGCAAAAGCGGGGAGCTGTTTTTT.

The V call is TRBV19, the J call TRBJ2-6; no definite D call. The CDR3 is made up of 14 amino acids. Trimming stripped 4 bases from V and 5 bases from J, with 9 bases between. Germline CDR1 LNHDA, CDR2 SQIVND (reference sequence). The CDR3 here is CASSKRARANVLTF. For the CDR3, the DNA is TGTGCCAGTAGTAAAAGGGCGAGGGCCAACGTCCTGACTTTC.